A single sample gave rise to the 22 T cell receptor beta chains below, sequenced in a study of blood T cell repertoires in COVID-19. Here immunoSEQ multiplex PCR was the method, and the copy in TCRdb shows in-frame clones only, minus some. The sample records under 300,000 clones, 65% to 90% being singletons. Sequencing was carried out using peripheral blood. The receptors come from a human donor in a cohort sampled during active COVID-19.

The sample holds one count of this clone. The DNA for the CDR3 is TGTGCCAGCAGCTTTACTGCTGGGGCCAACGTCCTGACTTTC. This encodes CASSFTAGANVLTF. The rearrangement joins TRBV11-2 to TRBJ2-6; no firm D call. CDR1 SGHAT and CDR2 FQNNGV come from the germline V gene. Between the trimmed V and J ends, which lost 3 bases and 2 bases, there was a span of 5 bases. CDR3 length equals 14 residues.

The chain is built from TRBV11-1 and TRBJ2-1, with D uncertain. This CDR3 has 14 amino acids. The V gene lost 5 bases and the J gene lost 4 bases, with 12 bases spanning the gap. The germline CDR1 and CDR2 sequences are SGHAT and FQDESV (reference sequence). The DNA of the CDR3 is TGTGCCAGCAGCGAGAAGGTCGGGTACAATGAGCAGTTCTTC. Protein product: CASSEKVGYNEQFF.

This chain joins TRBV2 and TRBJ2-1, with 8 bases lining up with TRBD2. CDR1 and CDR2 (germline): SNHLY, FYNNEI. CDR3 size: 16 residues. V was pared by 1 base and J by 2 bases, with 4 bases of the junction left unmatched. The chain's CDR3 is CASSEVGGRTYNEQFF. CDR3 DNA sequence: TGTGCCAGCAGTGAAGTGGGCGGGAGGACCTACAATGAGCAGTTCTTC.

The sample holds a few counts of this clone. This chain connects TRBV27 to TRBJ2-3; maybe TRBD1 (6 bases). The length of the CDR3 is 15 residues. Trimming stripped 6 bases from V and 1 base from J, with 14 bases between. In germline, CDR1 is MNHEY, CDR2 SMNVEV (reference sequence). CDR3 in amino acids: CASSQVGGGTDTQYF. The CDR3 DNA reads TGTGCCAGCAGCCAGGTAGGGGGAGGCACAGATACGCAGTATTTT.

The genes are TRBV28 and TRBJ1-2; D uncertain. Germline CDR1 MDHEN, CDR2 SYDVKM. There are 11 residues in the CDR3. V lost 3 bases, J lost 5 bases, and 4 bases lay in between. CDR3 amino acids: CASSLSYGYTF. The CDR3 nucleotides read TGTGCCAGCAGTTTGAGTTATGGCTACACCTTC.

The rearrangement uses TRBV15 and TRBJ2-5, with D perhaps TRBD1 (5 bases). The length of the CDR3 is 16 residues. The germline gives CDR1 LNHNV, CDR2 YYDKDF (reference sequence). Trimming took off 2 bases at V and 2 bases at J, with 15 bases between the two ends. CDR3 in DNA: TGTGCCACCAGCAGAAGTTACACAGGAGCACAAGAGACCCAGTACTTC. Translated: CATSRSYTGAQETQYF. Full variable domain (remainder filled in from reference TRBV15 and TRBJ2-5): DAMVIQNPRYQVTQFGKPVTLSCSQTLNHNVMYWYQQKSSQAPKLLFHYYDKDFNNEADTPDNFQSRRPNTSFCFLDIRSPGLGDTAMYLCATSRSYTGAQETQYFGPGTRLLVL.

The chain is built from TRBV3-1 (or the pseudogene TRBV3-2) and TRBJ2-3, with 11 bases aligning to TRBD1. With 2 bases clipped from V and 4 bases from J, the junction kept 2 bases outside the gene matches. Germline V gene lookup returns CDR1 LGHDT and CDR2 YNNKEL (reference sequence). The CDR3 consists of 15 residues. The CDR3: CASSQRTGGADTQYF. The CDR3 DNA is TGTGCCAGCAGCCAACGGACAGGGGGCGCAGATACGCAGTATTTT.

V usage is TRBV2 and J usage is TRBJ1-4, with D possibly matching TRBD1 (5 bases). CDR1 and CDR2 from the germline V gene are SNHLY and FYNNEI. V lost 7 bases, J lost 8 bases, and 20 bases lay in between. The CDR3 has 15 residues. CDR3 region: CASTRTLNLREKLFF. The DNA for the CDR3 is TGTGCCAGCACTAGGACACTGAACTTAAGGGAAAAACTGTTTTTT.

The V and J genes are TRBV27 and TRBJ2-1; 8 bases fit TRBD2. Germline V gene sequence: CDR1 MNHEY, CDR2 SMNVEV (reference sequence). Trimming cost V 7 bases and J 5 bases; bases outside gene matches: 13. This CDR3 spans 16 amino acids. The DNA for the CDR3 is TGTGCCAGCACCGGTAGCGGGACTAGACGAAACAATGAGCAGTTCTTC. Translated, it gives CASTGSGTRRNNEQFF.

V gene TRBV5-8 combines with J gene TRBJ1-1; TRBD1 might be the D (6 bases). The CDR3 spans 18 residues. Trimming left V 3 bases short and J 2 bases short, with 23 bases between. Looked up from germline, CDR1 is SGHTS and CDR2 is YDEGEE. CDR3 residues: CASSSRGRSGTGNTEAFF. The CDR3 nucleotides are TGTGCCAGCAGCTCCAGGGGAAGGTCCGGGACGGGAAACACTGAAGCTTTCTTT.

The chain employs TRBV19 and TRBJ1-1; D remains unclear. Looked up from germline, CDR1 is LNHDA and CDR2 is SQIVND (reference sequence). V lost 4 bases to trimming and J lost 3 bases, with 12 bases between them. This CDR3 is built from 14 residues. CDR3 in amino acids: CASSKQVGDTEAFF. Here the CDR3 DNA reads TGTGCCAGTAGTAAGCAGGTGGGAGACACTGAAGCTTTCTTT.

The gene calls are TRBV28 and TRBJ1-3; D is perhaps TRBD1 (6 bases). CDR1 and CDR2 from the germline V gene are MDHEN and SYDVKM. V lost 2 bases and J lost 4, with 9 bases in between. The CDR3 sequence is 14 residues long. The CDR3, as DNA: TGTGCCAGCAGTTTAGGGACAACAGGAAACACCATATATTTT. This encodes CASSLGTTGNTIYF.

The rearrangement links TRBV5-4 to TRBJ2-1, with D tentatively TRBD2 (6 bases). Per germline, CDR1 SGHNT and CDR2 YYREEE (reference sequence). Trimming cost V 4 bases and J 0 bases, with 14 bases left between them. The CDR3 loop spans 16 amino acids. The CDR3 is CASSPEARGSYNEQFF. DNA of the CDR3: TGTGCCAGCAGCCCCGAGGCGCGGGGCTCCTACAATGAGCAGTTCTTC.

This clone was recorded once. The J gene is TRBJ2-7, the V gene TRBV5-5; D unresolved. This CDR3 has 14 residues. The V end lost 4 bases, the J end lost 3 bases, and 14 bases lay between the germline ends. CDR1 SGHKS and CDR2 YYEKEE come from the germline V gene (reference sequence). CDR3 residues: CASSTVPGYYEQYF. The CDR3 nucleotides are TGTGCCAGCAGCACCGTTCCAGGATACTACGAGCAGTACTTC. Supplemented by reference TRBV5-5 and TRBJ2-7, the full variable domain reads DAGVTQSPTHLIKTRGQQVTLRCSPISGHKSVSWYQQVLGQGPQFIFQYYEKEERGRGNFPDRFSARQFPNYSSELNVNALLLGDSALYLCASSTVPGYYEQYFGPGTRLTVT.

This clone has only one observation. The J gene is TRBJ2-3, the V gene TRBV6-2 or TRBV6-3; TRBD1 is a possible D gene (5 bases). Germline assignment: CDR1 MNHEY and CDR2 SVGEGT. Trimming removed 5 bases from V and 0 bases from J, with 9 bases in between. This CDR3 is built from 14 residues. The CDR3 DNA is TGTGCCAGCAGTAGGACAACCAGCACAGATACGCAGTATTTT. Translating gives CASSRTTSTDTQYF.

The CDR3 DNA reads TGTGCCAGCAGCTTAATCGGCGGGAGGGCCTTGTCTGAGCAGTTCTTC. It yields the protein CASSLIGGRALSEQFF. The chain employs TRBV7-3 and TRBJ2-1; the match to TRBD2 covers 9 bases. The germline gives CDR1 SGHTA, CDR2 FQGTGA. V lost 1 base and J lost 9; bases outside the gene matches: 10. This CDR3 comprises 16 residues.

Written as DNA, the CDR3 is TGTGCCACCAGCAGACTACCCGGGACAGGAGCTTACGAGCAGTACTTC. It yields the protein CATSRLPGTGAYEQYF. The rearrangement links TRBV15 to TRBJ2-7; 8 positions match TRBD1. Germline CDR1 is LNHNV and CDR2 is YYDKDF (reference sequence). With V trimmed by 2 bases and J by 4 bases, 10 bases remained unmatched. CDR3 size: 16 residues.

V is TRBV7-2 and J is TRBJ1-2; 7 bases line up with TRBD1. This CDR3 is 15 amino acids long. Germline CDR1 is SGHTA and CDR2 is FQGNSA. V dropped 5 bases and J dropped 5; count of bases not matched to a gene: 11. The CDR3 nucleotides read TGTGCCAGCAGCATCGGACAGGCCGACCTATATGGCTACACCTTC. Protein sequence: CASSIGQADLYGYTF.

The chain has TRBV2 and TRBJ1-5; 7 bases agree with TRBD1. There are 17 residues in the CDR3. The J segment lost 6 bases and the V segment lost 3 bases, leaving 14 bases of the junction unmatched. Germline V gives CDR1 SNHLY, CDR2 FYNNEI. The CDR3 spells CASSERRGPRDIQPQHF. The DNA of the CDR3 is TGTGCCAGCAGTGAGAGAAGGGGGCCCAGGGATATTCAGCCCCAGCATTTT.

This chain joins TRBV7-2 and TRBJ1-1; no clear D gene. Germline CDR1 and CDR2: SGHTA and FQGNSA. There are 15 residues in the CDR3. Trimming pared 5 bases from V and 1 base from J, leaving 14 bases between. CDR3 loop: CASSVESGRNTEAFF. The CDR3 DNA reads TGTGCCAGCAGCGTAGAAAGTGGCAGGAACACTGAAGCTTTCTTT.

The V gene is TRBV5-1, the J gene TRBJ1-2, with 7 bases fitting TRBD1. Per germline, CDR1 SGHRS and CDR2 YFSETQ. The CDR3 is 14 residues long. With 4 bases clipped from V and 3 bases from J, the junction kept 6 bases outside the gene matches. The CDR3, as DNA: TGCGCCAGCAGCGAAGGACAGGTGGACTATGGCTACACCTTC. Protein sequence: CASSEGQVDYGYTF.

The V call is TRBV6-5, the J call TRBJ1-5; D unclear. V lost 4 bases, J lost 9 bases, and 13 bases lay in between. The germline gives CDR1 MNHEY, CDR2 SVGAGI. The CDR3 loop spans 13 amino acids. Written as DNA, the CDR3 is TGTGCCAGCAGTTTGACATCGGTTGCGCCCCAGCATTTT. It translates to CASSLTSVAPQHF.